The clone carrying this TCR beta chain was seen ten or more times. Its antigen is undetermined. The record originates from a study of identical twins. Study-wide findings and caveats: The study found that models underestimated out-of-frame TCR alpha sharing in monozygotic twins.

CDR1 and CDR2 from the germline V gene are SGHTA and FQGNSA. The CDR3 runs to 12 residues. Trimming removed 1 base from V and 8 bases from J, with 8 bases in between. TCRdb recomputed calls from the 5' RACE reads with MiXCR, one row per CDR3 protein. The sample lists some 330,000 distinct CDR3 sequences, 8.5% to 10% occurring once. The chain recombines TRBV7-2 with TRBJ1-2; D not resolved. This receptor was identified in a woman in her 50s in good health. Sample: naive T cells sorted from blood. The CDR3 here is CASSLDLGGYTF. The CDR3 nucleotides read TGTGCCAGCAGCTTAGATCTAGGCGGCTACACCTTC.